One and the same sample provided the 21 T cell receptor beta chains below, sequenced in a study of T cells in women clearing cervical HPV infection. The data were produced by immunoSEQ multiplex PCR, yet TCRdb's version contains in-frame clones alone and is incomplete. The listing contains more than 20,000 clones. Sequencing input: blood buffy coat. The receptors were gathered from a woman aged 18-70 years with a cervical HPV16 infection that either progressed to CIN3+ or cleared (not recorded which).

As for this clone: The read terminates 3 residues ahead of where the CDR3 ends, so the germline J gene completes it. The gene calls are TRBV2 and TRBJ2-7, with TRBD2 as a possible D gene (7 bases). The CDR3 runs to 15 residues. Trimming pared 6 bases from V and 2 bases from J, leaving 17 bases between. Germline V lookup: CDR1 SNHLY, CDR2 FYNNEI. The CDR3 spells CASSLVRGATYEQYF. The covered CDR3 bases are TGTGCCAGCAGCCTCGTACGGGGGGCCACCTACGAG.

To note about this clone: The sequenced fragment ends 3 residues before the CDR3 boundary, so the rest is inferred from the germline J gene. V and J are TRBV18 and TRBJ1-1; the D gene is possibly TRBD1 (6 bases). The CDR3 sequence is 15 residues long. Germline CDR1 is KGHSH and CDR2 is LQKENI. The CDR3 DNA, read in part, is TGTGCCAGCTCACTACGAATGACAGGCGAAGAGACC. This gives the protein CASSLRMTGEET. The whole CDR3 sequence is CASSLRMTGEETAFF.

As concerns this clone: Read sequence stops 3 residues before the CDR3 end, and the germline J gene provides the missing end. The chain combines TRBV5-1 with TRBJ1-6; D may be TRBD1 (6 bases). V was trimmed by 4 bases and J by 4 bases, leaving 9 bases between them. CDR3 size: 14 residues. Germline assignment: CDR1 SGHRS and CDR2 YFSETQ. The sequenced part of the CDR3 DNA is TGCGCCAGCAGCACAGGGTTGTATAATTCACCC. Protein: CASSTGLYNSP. The whole CDR3 region reads CASSTGLYNSPLHF.

With regard to this clone: Coverage ceases 3 residues before the CDR3 finishes, and the germline J gene fills in the end. V gene TRBV2 combines with J gene TRBJ2-3; unclear D gene. Looked up from germline, CDR1 is SNHLY and CDR2 is FYNNEI. There are 14 residues in the CDR3. CDR3 DNA, as far as it was read: TGTGCCAGCAGTGCGGTCTCCAACTCCGAGACG. Its translation: CASSAVSNSET. The full CDR3 is CASSAVSNSETQYF.

With respect to this clone: The CDR3 end is not reached by the read, which stops 3 residues before it; the germline J gene fills it in. The chain is built from TRBV19 and TRBJ1-4; no definite D call. Trimming left V 9 bases short and J 0 bases short, with 11 bases between. The length of the CDR3 is 14 residues. Germline CDR1 and CDR2: LNHDA and SQIVND (reference sequence). CDR3 residues: CASSSATTNEKLFF. The CDR3 DNA, read in part, is TGTGCCAGCTCCTCCGCTACAACTAATGAAAAA.

For this clone: Coverage ceases 3 residues before the CDR3 finishes, and the germline J gene fills in the end. The J gene is TRBJ2-3, the V gene TRBV2, with a possible D match to TRBD1 (6 bases). CDR1 SNHLY and CDR2 FYNNEI come from the germline V gene. There are 14 residues in the CDR3. CDR3 amino acids: CASSRTAPQETQYF. The sequenced part of the CDR3 DNA is TGTGCCAGCAGTCGGACAGCCCCGCAAGAGACG.

Measured by frequency, this clone is medium-sized. The DNA ends 3 residues before the CDR3 does, and the rest of the CDR3 is filled in from the germline J gene. The genes are TRBV29-1 and TRBJ2-3; D unresolved. Trimming cost V 4 bases and J 6 bases, with 8 bases left between them. The CDR3 extends over 11 amino acids. Germline loops: CDR1 SQVTM, CDR2 ANQGSEA. The DNA read from the CDR3 is TGCAGCGTTGGACTTGTGGATACG. Its translation is CSVGLVDT. The full CDR3 protein reads CSVGLVDTQYF.

Regarding this clone: The read terminates 3 residues before the CDR3 end, so the remaining end is supplied by the germline J gene. The V and J genes are TRBV5-1 and TRBJ2-5, with 12 bases matching TRBD2. The V gene's germline CDR1 is SGHRS and CDR2 YFSETQ. The CDR3 runs 17 residues. Partial CDR3 DNA: TGCGCCAGCAGCTCTTCGGGACTAGCGGGTTTCACAGATACC. Protein: CASSSSGLAGFTDT. The entire CDR3 protein is CASSSSGLAGFTDTQYF.

CDR3 sequence reads: CSVEDTGTGDEKLFF. CDR3 DNA (partial): TGCAGCGTTGAAGATACCGGGACAGGGGATGAAAAG. This chain joins TRBV29-1 and TRBJ2-2; 10 nucleotides match TRBD1. The read gets to within 3 residues of the CDR3 end, and the germline J gene fills in the rest. Germline CDR1 SQVTM, CDR2 ANQGSEA. This CDR3 is 15 amino acids long.

As for this clone: The read ends 3 residues early relative to the CDR3; the germline J gene fills the gap. The chain couples TRBV20-1 to TRBJ2-3; TRBD1 matches 7 bases. The CDR3 contains 12 residues. The germline V gene has CDR1 DFQATT and CDR2 SNEGSKA (reference sequence). CDR3 DNA (partial): TGCAGTGCTAGGATCCAGGGGGAGACG. Protein sequence: CSARIQGET. The whole CDR3 protein is CSARIQGETQYF.

With regard to this clone: The read terminates 3 residues before the CDR3 end, so the remaining end is supplied by the germline J gene. The chain joins TRBV2 to TRBJ2-7; the D gene is possibly TRBD2 (6 bases). Germline V CDR1 and CDR2: SNHLY, FYNNEI. The length of the CDR3 is 14 residues. V was clipped by 7 bases and J by 1 base, with 14 bases between them. Here the CDR3 reads CASTLWDSSYEQYF. CDR3 bases read: TGTGCCAGCACCCTATGGGACTCGTCCTACGAG. The full variable domain, rest sourced from reference TRBV2 and TRBJ2-7, is EPEVTQTPSHQVTQMGQEVILRCVPISNHLYFYWYRQILGQKVEFLVSFYNNEISEKSEIFDDQFSVERPDGSNFTLKIRSTKLEDSAMYFCASTLWDSSYEQYFGPGTRLTVT.

This CDR3 reads CASRKANQETQYF. The sequenced CDR3 bases are TGTGCCAGCAGAAAGGCCAACCAAGAGACC. The chain carries TRBV6-4 and TRBJ2-5, with no clear D. The read ends 3 residues shy of where the CDR3 ends; the end is completed using the germline J gene. V lost 6 bases, J lost 0 bases, and 8 bases lay in between. Germline V gives CDR1 MRHNA, CDR2 SNTAGT. The CDR3 covers 13 residues.

On this clone itself: The CDR3 end falls 3 residues outside the read, so it is completed with the germline J gene. V gene TRBV19 combines with J gene TRBJ2-5; 7 bases line up with TRBD2. Germline V gives CDR1 LNHDA, CDR2 SQIVND (reference sequence). The CDR3 loop spans 14 amino acids. V dropped 3 bases and J dropped 1; count of bases not matched to a gene: 2. The DNA read from the CDR3 is TGTGCCAGTAGTATCGGGGGGTCCCAAGAGACC. This gives the protein CASSIGGSQET. In full, the CDR3 is CASSIGGSQETQYF.

As regards this clone: The read halts 3 residues ahead of the CDR3 end, with the missing end drawn from the germline J gene. V usage is TRBV5-1 and J usage is TRBJ1-2; D gene uncertain. CDR3 length: 18 amino acids. CDR1 SGHRS and CDR2 YFSETQ come from the germline V gene. This chain's CDR3 is CASSLGPLAGISTDTYTF. CDR3 bases read: TGCGCCAGCAGCTTGGGTCCTCTAGCGGGCATAAGCACAGATACC. The entire variable domain, with the rest obtained from reference TRBV5-1 and TRBJ1-2, is as follows: KAGVTQTPRYLIKTRGQQVTLSCSPISGHRSVSWYQQTPGQGLQFLFEYFSETQRNKGNFPGRFSGRQFSNSRSEMNVSTLELGDSALYLCASSLGPLAGISTDTYTFGSGTRLTVV.

The sequenced CDR3 bases are TGTGCCAGCAGCCGTATCCGTGGACAGGGGTACGAG. Amino acids: CASSRIRGQGYE. The full CDR3 protein reads CASSRIRGQGYEQYF. The V gene is TRBV11-2, the J gene TRBJ2-7; TRBD1 matches 9 bases. The CDR3 extends 3 residues past the end of the read, so its final part is completed from the germline J gene. The length of the CDR3 is 15 residues. CDR1 SGHAT and CDR2 FQNNGV come from the germline V gene. V lost 5 bases and J lost 4; bases outside the gene matches: 9.

A word on this clone: The CDR3 end lies 3 residues beyond the end of the read and is filled in from the germline J gene. The chain combines TRBV5-1 with TRBJ1-1; possible D gene TRBD1, 6 bases. CDR3 length: 14 residues. Between the trimmed V and J ends, which lost 4 bases and 4 bases, there was a span of 14 bases. Germline CDR1 and CDR2: SGHRS and YFSETQ. The part of the CDR3 DNA that was read is TGCGCCAGCAGCCCGCTACAGGGTGGCACTGAA. Protein sequence: CASSPLQGGTE. The complete CDR3 sequence is CASSPLQGGTEAFF.

For this clone: The read terminates 3 residues ahead of where the CDR3 ends, so the germline J gene completes it. This chain uses TRBV5-1 with TRBJ1-4; D call uncertain. Germline CDR1 SGHRS, CDR2 YFSETQ. V gave up 1 base and J gave up 6 bases, with 10 bases separating them. The CDR3 extends over 14 amino acids. Incomplete CDR3 DNA: TGCGCCAGCAGCTTGTGGGGAGCGGATGAAAAA. Translation gives CASSLWGADEK. The whole CDR3 reads CASSLWGADEKLFF.

On this clone: The missing CDR3 end, 3 residues past where the read stops, is filled in from the germline J gene. The chain recombines TRBV5-1 with TRBJ2-7; 7 bases fit TRBD2. Germline lookup yields CDR1 SGHRS and CDR2 YFSETQ. V was clipped by 2 bases and J by 2 bases; unmatched bases: 7. The CDR3 spans 15 residues. The DNA read from the CDR3 is TGCGCCAGCAGCTTACCCCTAGCGGAGCCCTACGAG. This gives the protein CASSLPLAEPYE. The CDR3 as a whole reads CASSLPLAEPYEQYF.

Details on this clone: The CDR3 end falls 3 residues outside the read, so it is completed with the germline J gene. This sequence joins TRBV11-3 and TRBJ2-3, with 13 bases fitting TRBD2. From germline, CDR1 is SGHNT and CDR2 YENEEA. The CDR3 is 15 amino acids. CDR3 DNA, as far as it was read: TGTGCCAGCAGCTTAGGCGGACTAGCGGGAGAGACG. It translates to CASSLGGLAGET. The CDR3 reads in full as CASSLGGLAGETQYF.

On this clone itself: The read comes to an end 3 residues before the CDR3 does, leaving the germline J gene to fill in the end. V usage is TRBV7-3 and J usage is TRBJ2-7; 8 bases line up with TRBD1. V trimming: 5 bases; J trimming: 6 bases; junction bases outside the gene matches: 12. Germline-derived CDR1 and CDR2 are SGHTA and FQGTGA. The CDR3 contains 15 residues. The CDR3 protein is CASSPGGGQGGEQYF. The part of the CDR3 DNA that was read is TGTGCCAGCAGCCCAGGGGGTGGACAGGGCGGCGAG.

Note on this clone: The DNA ends 3 residues before the CDR3 does, and the rest of the CDR3 is filled in from the germline J gene. The rearrangement joins TRBV30 to TRBJ1-3, with 7 bases aligning to TRBD1. The germline gives CDR1 GTSNPN, CDR2 SVGIG (reference sequence). CDR3 length: 16 residues. V was pared by 1 base and J by 0 bases, with 6 bases of the junction left unmatched. Incomplete CDR3 DNA: TGTGCCTGGAGTGGTCGGGACAGATCCTCTGGAAACACC. This codes for CAWSGRDRSSGNT. The full CDR3 protein reads CAWSGRDRSSGNTIYF.